The T cell receptor beta chain under discussion was sequenced for a study of cytomegalovirus exposure and HLA in healthy donors. Points on this clone: Its antigen is unidentified.

V dropped 0 bases and J dropped 6 bases, with 7 bases sitting between them. The CDR3 loop spans 12 amino acids. Per germline, CDR1 SGDLS and CDR2 YYNGEE. Overall study results and limits: Later analysis indicated greater clonal expansion among HLA-associated TCR beta chains than among equally common other chains. The study dropped some indistinguishable V segments, TRBV6-2 and TRBV6-3 among them.

Amplification used 60 Vbeta primers and 13 Jbeta primers. Clones were read by immunoSEQ multiplex PCR, and TCRdb kept only the in-frame ones, dropping some. This sample lists 200,000 or so clones; its ten largest clones have around 1.1%. The sample was PBMCs. This TCR derives from a girl under 10 years old in good health and CMV-seropositive. The chain recombines TRBV9 with TRBJ2-7; D perhaps matches TRBD1 (5 bases). The CDR3 nucleotides are TGTGCCAGCAGCGTAGGGCAGGGCGAGCAGTACTTC. The encoded protein is CASSVGQGEQYF.